These 19 T cell receptor beta chains were sequenced from one sample in a study of shared clonotypes between healthy human individuals. TCRdb's table, derived via immunoSEQ multiplex PCR, lists solely in-frame clones and lacks some. The table includes approximately 470,000 clones, about 72% detected once. The sequenced sample was PBMCs. These receptors all come from a woman aged 40 to 49 in good health. Some clones in this sample may be carry-over from other donors' samples.

This sequence joins TRBV7-2 and TRBJ1-5; perhaps TRBD1 as D (5 bases). The CDR3 loop spans 15 amino acids. In germline, CDR1 is SGHTA, CDR2 FQGNSA. V lost 6 bases, J lost 4 bases, and 16 bases lay in between. CDR3 amino acids: CASRDPGGMNQPQHF. Here the CDR3 DNA reads TGTGCCAGCAGGGACCCTGGGGGTATGAATCAGCCCCAGCATTTT.

This chain uses TRBV14 with TRBJ2-7; 10 bases align to TRBD2. The CDR3 extends over 17 amino acids. J lost 0 bases, V lost 5 bases, and 10 bases had no gene match. CDR1 is SGHDN and CDR2 is FVKESK in the germline V gene. The CDR3 DNA is TGTGCCAGCAGCGTAAGAAAGGGGACTAGCGACTCCTACGAGCAGTACTTC. Translating gives CASSVRKGTSDSYEQYF.

The genes are TRBV28 and TRBJ2-5, with TRBD2 matching over 8 bases. Germline V gene lookup returns CDR1 MDHEN and CDR2 SYDVKM. V shed 6 bases and J 0 bases; nucleotides not matched to a gene: 18. The CDR3 totals 19 residues. DNA for the CDR3: TGTGCCAGCAGGACTAGACTAGCGTCTTTCAGAAAGTACCAAGAGACCCAGTACTTC. Its translation is CASRTRLASFRKYQETQYF.

V and J are TRBV7-2 and TRBJ1-2; D might be TRBD1 (5 bases). Trimming pared 4 bases from V and 4 bases from J, leaving 16 bases between. Germline values: CDR1 SGHTA, CDR2 FQGNSA. The CDR3 loop spans 15 amino acids. This CDR3 reads CASSWRGSDFYGYTF. DNA for the CDR3: TGTGCCAGCAGCTGGCGGGGGTCGGATTTCTATGGCTACACCTTC.

The chain recombines TRBV28 with TRBJ1-5, with 7 bases fitting TRBD1. The CDR3 runs 14 residues. CDR1 is MDHEN, CDR2 SYDVKM, per germline. The junction had 10 bases not matched to a gene; V was cut back by 7 bases and J by 7 bases. CDR3 DNA sequence: TGTGCCAGCATCAAGGGGGCGCGTGGGCAGCCCCAGCATTTT. Its protein is CASIKGARGQPQHF.

Remarks on this clone: One junction end does not reproduce the germline sequence, and a read error may be involved. The V call is TRBV5-6, the J call TRBJ2-7; D may correspond to TRBD1 or TRBD2 (5 bases each). The CDR3 is made up of 10 amino acids. The V gene's germline CDR1 is SGHDT and CDR2 YYEEEE. The CDR3 coding sequence is TGCTGGGGGACCCCCTACGAGCAGTACTTC. This gives the protein CWGTPYEQYF.

The chain joins TRBV28 to TRBJ2-5, with 10 bases fitting TRBD2. The J call may not be correct, given that the DNA end is closer to TRBJ2-7. CDR1 and CDR2 from the germline V gene are MDHEN and SYDVKM. The CDR3 loop spans 15 amino acids. Here the CDR3 reads CASSLSLAGDNEQYF. The CDR3 nucleotides are TGTGCCAGCAGTTTGAGCCTAGCGGGAGATAACGAGCAGTACTTC.

This clone was seen a handful of times. This chain uses TRBV10-2 with TRBJ1-2; 9 positions agree with TRBD1. Per germline, CDR1 WSHSY and CDR2 SAAADI. This CDR3 contains 15 residues. V lost 2 bases to trimming and J lost 10 bases; unmatched junction nucleotides: 11. The CDR3 here is CASSEGQGLSRLYTF. The CDR3 bases are TGCGCCAGCAGTGAGGGACAGGGGTTATCCAGACTCTACACCTTC.

This clone was observed a handful of times. This rearrangement joins TRBV27 to TRBJ2-2, with D tentatively TRBD2 (5 bases). Trimming left V 4 bases short and J 1 base short, with 7 bases between. Germline CDR1 reads MNHEY; CDR2 reads SMNVEV (reference sequence). The CDR3 totals 14 residues. The CDR3 here is CASSSGRNTGELFF. As DNA, the CDR3 is TGTGCCAGCAGTTCGGGGAGGAACACCGGGGAGCTGTTTTTT.

The chain employs TRBV28 and TRBJ2-1, with 7 nucleotides matching TRBD2. The CDR3 runs to 15 residues. Unmatched junction bases numbered 4, after V lost 3 bases and J lost 2 bases. CDR1 and CDR2 from the germline V gene are MDHEN and SYDVKM. CDR3 bases: TGTGCCAGCAGTTTCCTAGGACTAGCCTACAATGAGCAGTTCTTC. Translation gives CASSFLGLAYNEQFF. The full variable domain, completed using reference TRBV28 and TRBJ2-1, is DVKVTQSSRYLVKRTGEKVFLECVQDMDHENMFWYRQDPGLGLRLIYFSYDVKMKEKGDIPEGYSVSREKKERFSLILESASTNQTSMYLCASSFLGLAYNEQFFGPGTRLTVL.

Concerning this clone: At the DNA level, this CDR3 is encoded by other sequences in the same sample as well. The chain uses TRBV7-2 and TRBJ1-2; 7 nucleotides match TRBD1. Germline trimming cut 5 bases from V and 2 bases from J; bases unmatched to any gene: 2. The CDR3 extends over 13 amino acids. CDR1 and CDR2 (germline): SGHTA, FQGNSA. For the CDR3, the DNA is TGTGCCAGCAGCCCGGACAGGAACTATGGCTACACCTTC. This encodes CASSPDRNYGYTF. The variable domain in full, with the rest retrieved from reference TRBV7-2 and TRBJ1-2, is GAGVSQSPSNKVTEKGKDVELRCDPISGHTALYWYRQSLGQGLEFLIYFQGNSAPDKSGLPSDRFSAERTGGSVSTLTIQRTQQEDSAVYLCASSPDRNYGYTFGSGTRLTVV.

The J gene is TRBJ2-1, the V gene TRBV5-1; the match to TRBD2 covers 11 bases. The CDR3 is 15 residues long. CDR1 and CDR2 from the germline V gene are SGHRS and YFSETQ. J lost 9 bases, V lost 2 bases, and 7 bases had no gene match. The CDR3 sequence is CASSLTLAGDGEQFF. The CDR3 DNA sequence: TGCGCCAGCAGCTTAACACTAGCGGGAGATGGTGAGCAGTTCTTC.

This clone appeared a few times. This chain joins TRBV28 and TRBJ1-1; D uncertain. The CDR3 runs to 12 residues. Trimming pared 7 bases from V and 1 base from J, leaving 7 bases between. The germline V gene encodes CDR1 MDHEN and CDR2 SYDVKM. CDR3 region: CASIVGNTEAFF. In nucleotides, the CDR3 is TGTGCCAGCATCGTGGGGAACACTGAAGCTTTCTTT. The full variable domain, rest sourced from reference TRBV28 and TRBJ1-1, is DVKVTQSSRYLVKRTGEKVFLECVQDMDHENMFWYRQDPGLGLRLIYFSYDVKMKEKGDIPEGYSVSREKKERFSLILESASTNQTSMYLCASIVGNTEAFFGQGTRLTVV.

The chain couples TRBV11-3 to TRBJ1-2; tentatively, D is TRBD1 (6 bases). CDR3 length: 15 amino acids. Trimming stripped 1 base from V and 5 bases from J, with 14 bases between. Per the germline V gene, CDR1 is SGHNT and CDR2 is YENEEA. CDR3 amino acids: CASSLGGRGVYGYTF. In DNA form, the CDR3 reads TGTGCCAGCAGCTTAGGGGGCAGGGGCGTTTATGGCTACACCTTC.

The count of this clone is one. The J gene is TRBJ2-3, the V gene TRBV30, with D possibly being TRBD1 (6 bases). V was pared by 3 bases and J by 3 bases, with 13 bases between. Germline-derived CDR1 and CDR2 are GTSNPN and SVGIG (reference sequence). The CDR3 runs to 14 residues. CDR3 coding DNA: TGTGCCTGGAGGGTTCAGGGGTGGACAGATACGCAGTATTTT. Translation: CAWRVQGWTDTQYF.

Details on this clone: Within the sample, other DNA sequences also encode this same CDR3. The chain recombines TRBV11-2 with TRBJ2-7; D may be TRBD1 (5 bases). This CDR3 contains 14 residues. The germline V gene has CDR1 SGHAT and CDR2 FQNNGV. V was shortened by 1 base and J by 3 bases, with 10 bases between the two germline ends. In DNA, the CDR3 is TGTGCCAGCAGCTTAGGGCAGGGCCTCTACGAGCAGTACTTC. Translation: CASSLGQGLYEQYF.

On this clone itself: A read error likely explains this, since a far larger clone differs by one base. This chain connects TRBV30 to TRBJ2-7, with TRBD2 matching over 11 bases. This CDR3 has 16 amino acids. Germline V gene lookup returns CDR1 GTSNPN and CDR2 SVGIG (reference sequence). The CDR3 sequence: CTWSLLAGGPSNEQYF. The CDR3 nucleotides read TGTACCTGGAGTCTTTTAGCGGGAGGGCCCTCCAACGAGCAGTACTTC. Full variable domain (outside the CDR3, taken from reference TRBV30 and TRBJ2-7): SQTIHQWPATLVQPVGSPLSLECTVEGTSNPNLYWYRQAAGRGLQLLFYSVGIGQISSEVPQNLSASRPQDRQFILSSKKLLLSDSGFYLCTWSLLAGGPSNEQYFGPGTRLTVT.

The CDR3 loop reads CASSPATEAFF. In DNA, the CDR3 is TGTGCCAGCTCACCTGCCACTGAAGCTTTCTTT. The chain links TRBV18 to TRBJ1-1; D is uncertain. This CDR3 has 11 residues. V lost 3 bases and J lost 4, with 3 bases in between. Germline V gene lookup returns CDR1 KGHSH and CDR2 LQKENI.

This clone was seen a handful of times. CDR3 sequence (DNA): TGTGCCAGCAGTCCCCGTCTGGGGACAGGGGGCAACACCATATATTTT. Translated: CASSPRLGTGGNTIYF. This rearrangement joins TRBV28 to TRBJ1-3; 12 bases are shared with TRBD1. Germline CDR1 is MDHEN and CDR2 is SYDVKM. The V segment lost 5 bases and the J segment 7 bases; nucleotides outside the gene matches: 9. There are 16 residues in the CDR3. Using reference TRBV28 and TRBJ1-3 for the parts outside the CDR3, the full variable domain is DVKVTQSSRYLVKRTGEKVFLECVQDMDHENMFWYRQDPGLGLRLIYFSYDVKMKEKGDIPEGYSVSREKKERFSLILESASTNQTSMYLCASSPRLGTGGNTIYFGEGSWLTVV.